This passage covers 21 T cell receptor beta chains from one sample sequenced in a study of tumor-infiltrating lymphocytes in primary liver carcinoma. The input was approximately 500 ng total RNA; TCR beta cDNA was made from it with a constant-region primer. Three nested multiplex PCR rounds, a slightly modified ARM-PCR, produced the libraries for TCR beta. TRBV1-TRBV30 forward and Cbeta reverse primers drove the first two approximately 10-cycle rounds. TCRdb re-derived calls from the multiplex PCR reads in MiXCR, one entry per CDR3 protein. Found here are fewer than 400,000 distinct CDR3 sequences, 60% to 80% of them singletons; the top ten hold roughly 9%. RNA was extracted from whole blood without cell sorting, alongside germline DNA. Specimen: peripheral blood. The receptor set was obtained from a man aged 40-50 years with primary liver carcinoma and hepatitis B virus infection.

About this clonotype: Sequence at one end of the junction differs from germline and may be a read error. The V call is TRBV6-6, the J call TRBJ1-1; no reliable D call. CDR1 and CDR2 (germline): MNHNY, SVGAGI (reference sequence). The CDR3 extends over 13 amino acids. CDR3 sequence: CANSYPPPSSAFF. CDR3 in DNA: TGTGCCAACAGTTACCCACCCCCTTCCTCGGCTTTCTTT.

For this clonotype: The final CDR3 position lacks the conserved phenylalanine or tryptophan, pointing to a likely read error. The genes are TRBV30 and TRBJ2-1; D may be TRBD1 (5 bases). CDR3 length: 15 amino acids. Germline V gene lookup returns CDR1 GTSNPN and CDR2 SVGIG (reference sequence). Trimming removed 0 bases from V and 0 bases from J, with 9 bases in between. CDR3 sequence: CAWSVRGNSYNEQFV. CDR3 nucleotides: TGTGCCTGGAGTGTAAGGGGCAACTCCTACAATGAGCAGTTCGTC.

In its sample, this clonotype was seen a few times. V usage is TRBV28 and J usage is TRBJ2-7, with 13 bases aligning to TRBD2. J gave up 4 bases and V 6 bases, and 6 bases lay outside the gene matches. This CDR3 has 15 amino acids. Germline V gene sequence: CDR1 MDHEN, CDR2 SYDVKM. The DNA of the CDR3 is TGTGCCAGCAGCCTAACTAGCGGGAGGGTGTACGAGCAGTACTTC. This translates into CASSLTSGRVYEQYF. Drawing the rest from reference TRBV28 and TRBJ2-7, the complete variable domain is DVKVTQSSRYLVKRTGEKVFLECVQDMDHENMFWYRQDPGLGLRLIYFSYDVKMKEKGDIPEGYSVSREKKERFSLILESASTNQTSMYLCASSLTSGRVYEQYFGPGTRLTVT.

As regards this clonotype: One junction end does not reproduce the germline sequence, and a read error may be involved. This sequence joins TRBV6-1 and TRBJ2-1; a weak D match, TRBD2 (6 bases). The CDR3 spans 16 residues. Germline V CDR1 and CDR2: MNHNS, SASEGT. The CDR3 nucleotides are TGTGCCAGCAGACCGGCTGCGGGAAGTTCCTGCAATGAGCAGTTCTTC. Its translation is CASRPAAGSSCNEQFF.

A word on this clonotype: An end of the junction differs from the germline gene, which may be a read error. This chain connects TRBV6-5 to TRBJ2-7; 10 nucleotides line up with TRBD1. This CDR3 has 14 amino acids. Germline V gives CDR1 MNHEY, CDR2 SVGAGI. CDR3 region: CVSSPTGGFYEQYF. In DNA form, the CDR3 reads TGTGTCAGCAGTCCGACAGGGGGCTTTTACGAGCAGTACTTC.

About this clonotype: With a much larger clone just one base away, this may be a read error. This chain uses TRBV6-6 with TRBJ1-4, with unresolved D. This CDR3 region has 14 residues. Germline V gene sequence: CDR1 MNHNY, CDR2 SVGAGI (reference sequence). V was cut by 5 bases and J by 3 bases, with 10 bases left in between. CDR3 bases: TGTGCCAGCAGTCCCGCAATCGCTAATGAAAAACTGTTTTTT. Amino acid sequence: CASSPAIANEKLFF.

Comment on this clonotype: The junction and the germline gene differ at one end; a read error may be behind it. The chain couples TRBV10-1 to TRBJ2-1; D might be TRBD1 (6 bases). CDR1 and CDR2 (germline): WNHNN, SYGVQD (reference sequence). The length of the CDR3 is 16 residues. The CDR3 bases are TGCGCCGGCAGTGATGGGCCAGGACAGCACTACAATGAGCAGTTCTTC. This translates into CAGSDGPGQHYNEQFF.

On this clonotype itself: One junction end does not reproduce the germline sequence, and a read error may be involved. The rearrangement uses TRBV4-3 and TRBJ2-2; D might be TRBD2 (6 bases). The germline V gene encodes CDR1 LGHNA and CDR2 YSLEER. The CDR3 runs 16 residues. The CDR3 is CSSSLALAGNTGELFF. The CDR3 DNA reads as TGCTCCAGCAGCCTAGCGCTCGCGGGGAACACCGGGGAGCTCTTTTTT.

This clonotype was seen ten or more times. The V call is TRBV28, the J call TRBJ2-5, with D unclear. V was cut by 6 bases and J by 3 bases, with 14 bases left in between. Germline loops: CDR1 MDHEN, CDR2 SYDVKM. CDR3 length: 14 amino acids. In DNA form, the CDR3 reads TGTGCCAGCAGCACCCTGACTGGAAAAGAGACCCAGTACTTC. This gives the protein CASSTLTGKETQYF.

On this clonotype: The CDR3 carries no conserved terminal phenylalanine or tryptophan, so it likely arises from a read error. DNA for the CDR3: TGCACCAGCTCGACTAGCGGGAGTTTGTACAATGAGCAGTTCCTC. It codes for CTSSTSGSLYNEQFL. The V gene is TRBV5-1, the J gene TRBJ2-1; 12 bases match TRBD2. The CDR3 has 15 residues. From germline, CDR1 is SGHRS and CDR2 YFSETQ.

As concerns this clonotype: A junction boundary mismatches the germline segment, possibly from a read error. The V call is TRBV5-1, the J call TRBJ2-2; perhaps TRBD1 as D (5 bases). Germline CDR1 and CDR2: SGHRS and YFSETQ. The length of the CDR3 is 15 residues. The DNA of the CDR3 is TGCACCAGCAGCTTACAGGATATGAACACCGGGGAGCTGTTTTTT. Protein sequence: CTSSLQDMNTGELFF. Based on the CDR3 plus reference TRBV5-1 and TRBJ2-2, the full variable domain is KAGVTQTPRYLIKTRGQQVTLSCSPISGHRSVSWYQQTPGQGLQFLFEYFSETQRNKGNFPGRFSGRQFSNSRSEMNVSTLELGDSALYLCTSSLQDMNTGELFFGEGSRLTVL.

The chain is built from TRBV11-2 and TRBJ2-5; 7 bases agree with TRBD2. CDR1 and CDR2 (germline): SGHAT, FQNNGV. V was pared by 0 bases and J by 3 bases, with 13 bases of the junction left unmatched. The CDR3 has 18 amino acids. The CDR3 reads CASSLDPGGSDREETQYF. In DNA form, the CDR3 reads TGTGCCAGCAGCTTAGATCCCGGCGGGAGCGATCGAGAAGAGACCCAGTACTTC.

Note on this clonotype: Possible read error: a much larger clone is one base away. V gene TRBV6-1 combines with J gene TRBJ1-5; D might be TRBD1 (6 bases). Per the germline V gene, CDR1 is MNHNS and CDR2 is SASEGT. This CDR3 contains 15 residues. CDR3 in DNA: TGTGTCAGCAGTGAAAGGTCGGGGGCAAATCAGCCCCAGCATTTT. As protein: CVSSERSGANQPQHF.

A few counts support this clonotype. Just one base apart from a much larger clone, this may be a read error. The V gene is TRBV29-1, the J gene TRBJ2-7; the D gene could be TRBD1 or TRBD2 (5 bases each). The CDR3 extends over 13 amino acids. Looked up from germline, CDR1 is SQVTM and CDR2 is ANQGSEA. V lost 5 bases to trimming and J lost 6 bases, with 17 bases between them. The CDR3 here is CSVRGEYNFEQYF. The CDR3 DNA reads TGCAGCGTTCGAGGGGAGTATAACTTCGAGCAGTACTTC.

With regard to this clonotype: A much larger clonotype is one base distant, so this may be a read error. This chain links TRBV29-1 with TRBJ1-3; D is perhaps TRBD1 (5 bases). Germline V gives CDR1 SQVTM, CDR2 ANQGSEA. V was trimmed by 6 bases and J by 0 bases, leaving 15 bases between them. This CDR3 is 15 amino acids long. CDR3 DNA sequence: TGCAGCGTCGGGGGATACAGTGCCTCTGGAAACACCATATATTTT. Its translation is CSVGGYSASGNTIYF.

This clonotype was observed at least ten times. The chain joins TRBV7-8 to TRBJ1-1; no definite D call. The germline CDR1 and CDR2 sequences are SGHVS and FQNEAQ. The CDR3 totals 16 residues. The V gene lost 6 bases and the J gene lost 1 base, with 18 bases spanning the gap. DNA for the CDR3: TGTGCCAGCAGACCTAGATTCGGGAGATCGAACACTGAAGCTTTCTTT. Its translation is CASRPRFGRSNTEAFF.

Concerning this clonotype itself: One base away lies a much larger clone, so this may be a sequencing read error. The V gene is TRBV4-3, the J gene TRBJ2-7; D might be TRBD2 (5 bases). Germline V CDR1 and CDR2: LGHNA, YSLEER. This CDR3 region has 15 residues. The CDR3 DNA follows: TGCGCCAGCAGCCGGCCGAATCGGAGGACCTACGAGCACTACTTC. Translating gives CASSRPNRRTYEHYF.

About this clonotype: Being one base from a much bigger clone, this may be a read error. The chain combines TRBV4-1 with TRBJ1-6, with D uncertain. The germline CDR1 and CDR2 sequences are MGHRA and YSYEKL. The CDR3 has 18 amino acids. The V gene lost 0 bases and the J gene lost 2 bases, with 14 bases spanning the gap. DNA of the CDR3: TGCGCCAGCAGCCAAGACCCGGTCGGCAGCCCCTATAATTCACCCCTCCACTTT. Translated: CASSQDPVGSPYNSPLHF.

V gene TRBV5-5 combines with J gene TRBJ1-2, with D perhaps TRBD1 (5 bases). Germline CDR1 is SGHKS and CDR2 is YYEKEE (reference sequence). The CDR3 is 14 residues long. The germline V and J ends were trimmed by 3 bases and 13 bases, with 22 bases remaining between them. CDR3 sequence: CASSSTATNYGCTF. CDR3 DNA sequence: TGTGCCAGCAGCTCGACAGCAACTAACTATGGTTGCACCTTC. The variable domain in full, completed from reference TRBV5-5 and TRBJ1-2, reads DAGVTQSPTHLIKTRGQQVTLRCSPISGHKSVSWYQQVLGQGPQFIFQYYEKEERGRGNFPDRFSARQFPNYSSELNVNALLLGDSALYLCASSSTATNYGCTFGSGTRLTVV.

In regard to this clonotype: A junction end diverges from the germline sequence, so it may reflect a read error. The V gene is TRBV11-2, the J gene TRBJ2-1; 11 bases map to TRBD2. CDR1 and CDR2 (germline): SGHAT, FQNNGV. The CDR3 length is 16 residues. The CDR3 sequence: CDSSLEPGLADNEQFF. DNA of the CDR3: TGTGACAGCAGCCTTGAGCCGGGACTAGCGGACAATGAGCAGTTCTTC.

Ten or more counts support this clonotype. The CDR3, as DNA: TGCAGCGTTGAAAAGGCTTCTGGAAACACCATATATTTT. It codes for CSVEKASGNTIYF. This chain connects TRBV29-1 to TRBJ1-3, with D unresolved. The CDR3 runs 13 residues. V shed 2 bases and J shed 1 base, with 6 bases lying between them. CDR1 and CDR2 from the germline V gene are SQVTM and ANQGSEA.